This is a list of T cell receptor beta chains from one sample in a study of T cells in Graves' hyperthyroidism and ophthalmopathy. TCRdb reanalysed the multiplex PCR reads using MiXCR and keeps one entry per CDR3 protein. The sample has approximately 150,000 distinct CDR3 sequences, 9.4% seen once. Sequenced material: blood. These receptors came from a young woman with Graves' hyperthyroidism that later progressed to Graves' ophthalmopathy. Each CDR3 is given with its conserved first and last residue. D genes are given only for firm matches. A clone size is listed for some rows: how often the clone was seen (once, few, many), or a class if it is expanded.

DNA: TGTGCCATGCCGGGACAGGGGTACTATGGCTACACCTTC
CDR3: CAMPGQGYYGYTF
D: TRBD1
V: TRBV2
J: TRBJ1-2
length: 13
size: many

DNA: TGTGCCAGCAGCCAAACTAGCGGGAGGGCCTTCTCCACAGATACGCAGTATTTT
CDR3: CASSQTSGRAFSTDTQYF
D: TRBD2
V: TRBV3-1
J: TRBJ2-3
length: 18
size: many

DNA: TGTGCCAGCAGTTTTGCCTTTGAGACCCAGTACTTC
CDR3: CASSFAFETQYF
D: .
V: TRBV3-1
J: TRBJ2-5
length: 12
size: many

DNA: TGTGCCAGCAGCTCCCTCTGGGGTCAAGAGACCCAGTACTTC
CDR3: CASSSLWGQETQYF
D: .
V: TRBV2
J: TRBJ2-5
length: 14
size: many

DNA: TGTGCCAGCATCGACGACCAGCGGCACCCCTACGAGCAGTACTTC
CDR3: CASIDDQRHPYEQYF
D: .
V: TRBV7-9
J: TRBJ2-7
length: 15
size: many

DNA: TGTGCCAGCAGCCCGCAAGCCACTAGAGTTCCAGATACGCAGTATTTT
CDR3: CASSPQATRVPDTQYF
D: .
V: TRBV13
J: TRBJ2-3
length: 16
size: many

DNA: TGCAGTGCTAGATCCGACGGAACAAGCACAGATACGCAGTATTTT
CDR3: CSARSDGTSTDTQYF
D: .
V: TRBV20-1
J: TRBJ2-3
length: 15
size: many

DNA: TGTGCCAGCTCACCACGGCAGGGAAACACTGAAGCTTTCTTT
CDR3: CASSPRQGNTEAFF
D: .
V: TRBV18
J: TRBJ1-1
length: 14
size: many

DNA: TGTGCCAGCAGTGAAGTACCTAGCGGGAGGGCATTTGCCAAAAACATTCAGTACTTC
CDR3: CASSEVPSGRAFAKNIQYF
D: TRBD2
V: TRBV2
J: TRBJ2-4
length: 19
size: many

DNA: TGTGCCAGCAGCCCTCGGGGGCCGTCCTACGAGCAGTACTTC
CDR3: CASSPRGPSYEQYF
D: .
V: TRBV9
J: TRBJ2-7
length: 14
size: .

DNA: TGTGCCAGTAGTTTGGCCGCGGACAGGGTTGGCGAGCAGTACTTC
CDR3: CASSLAADRVGEQYF
D: TRBD1
V: TRBV19
J: TRBJ2-7
length: 15
size: many

DNA: TGTGCCAGTAAAATCCGGGAAAGCACTGAAGCTTTCTTT
CDR3: CASKIRESTEAFF
D: .
V: TRBV19
J: TRBJ1-1
length: 13
size: many

DNA: TGTGCCAGCAGTGAATTTCCGGATCCCACAGATACGCAGTATTTT
CDR3: CASSEFPDPTDTQYF
D: .
V: TRBV25-1
J: TRBJ2-3
length: 15
size: few

DNA: TGTGCCAGCAGATACCAAGCAGTGAACACTGAAGCTTTCTTT
CDR3: CASRYQAVNTEAFF
D: .
V: TRBV2
J: TRBJ1-1
length: 14
size: many

DNA: TGCAGTGCTAGAGATTTGACAGGGGGGACCACTGAAGCTTTCTTT
CDR3: CSARDLTGGTTEAFF
D: TRBD1
V: TRBV20-1
J: TRBJ1-1
length: 15
size: many

DNA: TGTGCCAGCAGCTTATATGGAACTGAAGCTTTCTTT
CDR3: CASSLYGTEAFF
D: .
V: TRBV7-9
J: TRBJ1-1
length: 12
size: many

DNA: TGTGCCAGCAGGGCGACAGGGGGGGACTATGGCTACACCTTC
CDR3: CASRATGGDYGYTF
D: TRBD1
V: TRBV2
J: TRBJ1-2
length: 14
size: many

DNA: TGTGCCAGCAGTTCCCTTTGGGACAGTGCCGAGAATCAGCCCCAGCATTTT
CDR3: CASSSLWDSAENQPQHF
D: TRBD1
V: TRBV5-6
J: TRBJ1-5
length: 17
size: many

DNA: TGTGCCAGCAGTGAAGAGCGGGGGGGGCTTATCGATCAGCCCCAGCATTTT
CDR3: CASSEERGGLIDQPQHF
D: .
V: TRBV2
J: TRBJ1-5
length: 17
size: many

DNA: TGTGCCAGCCCACCCGGACTAGCGGACAATGAGCAGTTCTTC
CDR3: CASPPGLADNEQFF
D: TRBD2
V: TRBV6-4
J: TRBJ2-1
length: 14
size: .

DNA: TGTGCCAGCAGCTTAGCGGGAACGCTAGAAGAGACCCAGTACTTC
CDR3: CASSLAGTLEETQYF
D: .
V: TRBV7-3
J: TRBJ2-5
length: 15
size: once

DNA: TGTGCCAGCAGCTTAGGGGGGGTGCGCTCACCCCTCCACTTT
CDR3: CASSLGGVRSPLHF
D: .
V: TRBV7-2
J: TRBJ1-6
length: 14
size: .

DNA: TGCAGTGCTAGATTACCTACAGGGTCGGCTGAAGCTTTCTTT
CDR3: CSARLPTGSAEAFF
D: .
V: TRBV20-1
J: TRBJ1-1
length: 14
size: many

DNA: TGTGCCAGCAGATCAGTTACTGGGGGCGTTTCTAACACAGATACGCAGTATTTT
CDR3: CASRSVTGGVSNTDTQYF
D: .
V: TRBV5-6
J: TRBJ2-3
length: 18
size: .

DNA: TGCGCCAGCAGCCGATCCGGGGGGCCGATGAACACTGAAGCTTTCTTT
CDR3: CASSRSGGPMNTEAFF
D: .
V: TRBV5-1
J: TRBJ1-1
length: 16
size: many

DNA: TGTGCCAGTAGTGTACCGGGACAAATTACCGGGGAGCTGTTTTTT
CDR3: CASSVPGQITGELFF
D: .
V: TRBV19
J: TRBJ2-2
length: 15
size: .

DNA: TGTGCCAGCAGAGACAGGGGCAATCAGCCCCAGCATTTT
CDR3: CASRDRGNQPQHF
D: TRBD1
V: TRBV12-3/TRBV12-4
J: TRBJ1-5
length: 13
size: many

DNA: TGTGCCAGCAGCCCCCCCGGACGGGGTAAAAACTATGGCTACACCTTC
CDR3: CASSPPGRGKNYGYTF
D: .
V: TRBV4-2
J: TRBJ1-2
length: 16
size: many

DNA: TGCAGCGTTGAAGAGCGGGAGAGCTCCTACAATGAGCAGTTCTTC
CDR3: CSVEERESSYNEQFF
D: TRBD2
V: TRBV29-1
J: TRBJ2-1
length: 15
size: many

DNA: TGTGCCAGCAGCGCCCTCCTCCAACGGGAGTCCTACAATGAGCAGTTCTTC
CDR3: CASSALLQRESYNEQFF
D: .
V: TRBV9
J: TRBJ2-1
length: 17
size: .

DNA: TGTGCCAGCAGCTTACCCGGGACGCACAATGAGCAGTTCTTC
CDR3: CASSLPGTHNEQFF
D: .
V: TRBV5-4
J: TRBJ2-1
length: 14
size: .